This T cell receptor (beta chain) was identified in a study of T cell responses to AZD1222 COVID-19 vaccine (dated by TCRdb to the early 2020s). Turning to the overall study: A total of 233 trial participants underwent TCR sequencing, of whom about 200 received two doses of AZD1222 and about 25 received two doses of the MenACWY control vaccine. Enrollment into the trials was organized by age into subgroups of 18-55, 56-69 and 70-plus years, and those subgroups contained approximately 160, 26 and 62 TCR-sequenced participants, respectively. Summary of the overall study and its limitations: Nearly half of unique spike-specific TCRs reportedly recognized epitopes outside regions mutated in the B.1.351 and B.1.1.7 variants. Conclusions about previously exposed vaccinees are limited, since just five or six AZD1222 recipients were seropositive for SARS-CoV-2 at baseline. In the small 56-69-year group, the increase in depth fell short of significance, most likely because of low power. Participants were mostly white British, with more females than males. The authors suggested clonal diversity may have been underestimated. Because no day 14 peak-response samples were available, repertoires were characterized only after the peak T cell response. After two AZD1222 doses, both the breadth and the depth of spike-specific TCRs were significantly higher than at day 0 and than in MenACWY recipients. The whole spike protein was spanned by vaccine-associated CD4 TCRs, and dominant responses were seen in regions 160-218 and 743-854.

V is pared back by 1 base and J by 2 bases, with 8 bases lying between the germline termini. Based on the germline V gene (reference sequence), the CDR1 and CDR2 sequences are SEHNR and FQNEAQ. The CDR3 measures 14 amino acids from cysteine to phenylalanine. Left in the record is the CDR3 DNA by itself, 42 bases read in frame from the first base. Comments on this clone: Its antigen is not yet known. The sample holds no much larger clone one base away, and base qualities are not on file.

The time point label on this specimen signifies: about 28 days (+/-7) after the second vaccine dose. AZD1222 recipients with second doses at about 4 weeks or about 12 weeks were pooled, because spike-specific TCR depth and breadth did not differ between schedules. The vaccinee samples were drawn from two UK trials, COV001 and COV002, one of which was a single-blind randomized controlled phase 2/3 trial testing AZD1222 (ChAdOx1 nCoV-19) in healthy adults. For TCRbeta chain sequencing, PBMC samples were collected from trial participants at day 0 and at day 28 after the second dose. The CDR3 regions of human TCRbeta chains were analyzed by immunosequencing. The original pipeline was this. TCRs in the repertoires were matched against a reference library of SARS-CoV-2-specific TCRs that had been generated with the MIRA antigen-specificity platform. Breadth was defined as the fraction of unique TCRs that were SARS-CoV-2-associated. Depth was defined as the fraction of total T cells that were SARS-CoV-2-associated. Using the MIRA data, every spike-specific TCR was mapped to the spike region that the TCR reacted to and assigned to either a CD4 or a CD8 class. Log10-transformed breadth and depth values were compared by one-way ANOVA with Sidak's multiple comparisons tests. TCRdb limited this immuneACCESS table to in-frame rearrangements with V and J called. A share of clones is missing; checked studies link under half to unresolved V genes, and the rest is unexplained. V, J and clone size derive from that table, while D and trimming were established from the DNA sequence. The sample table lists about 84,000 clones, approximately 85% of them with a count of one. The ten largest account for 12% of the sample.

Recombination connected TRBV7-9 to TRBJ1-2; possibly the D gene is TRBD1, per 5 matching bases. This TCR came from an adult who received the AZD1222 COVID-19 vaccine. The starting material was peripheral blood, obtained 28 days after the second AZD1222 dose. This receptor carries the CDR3 CASSLGQNNYGYTF. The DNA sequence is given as TGTGCCAGCAGCTTAGGACAGAACAACTATGGCTACACCTTC.